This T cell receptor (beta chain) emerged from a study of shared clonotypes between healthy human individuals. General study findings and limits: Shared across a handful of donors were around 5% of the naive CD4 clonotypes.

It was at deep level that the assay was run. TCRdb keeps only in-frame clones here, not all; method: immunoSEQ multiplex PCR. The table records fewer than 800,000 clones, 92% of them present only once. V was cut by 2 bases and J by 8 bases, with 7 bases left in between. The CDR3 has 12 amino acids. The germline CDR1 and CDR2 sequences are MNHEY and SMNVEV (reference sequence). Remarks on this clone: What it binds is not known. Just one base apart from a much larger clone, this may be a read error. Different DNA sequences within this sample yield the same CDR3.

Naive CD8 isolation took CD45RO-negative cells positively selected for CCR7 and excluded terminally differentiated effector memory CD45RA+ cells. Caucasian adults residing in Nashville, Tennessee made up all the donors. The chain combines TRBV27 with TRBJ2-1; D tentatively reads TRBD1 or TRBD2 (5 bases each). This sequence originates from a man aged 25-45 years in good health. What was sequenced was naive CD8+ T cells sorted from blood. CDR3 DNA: TGTGCCAGCAGTTTACTGGGGGATGAGCAGTTCTTC. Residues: CASSLLGDEQFF.